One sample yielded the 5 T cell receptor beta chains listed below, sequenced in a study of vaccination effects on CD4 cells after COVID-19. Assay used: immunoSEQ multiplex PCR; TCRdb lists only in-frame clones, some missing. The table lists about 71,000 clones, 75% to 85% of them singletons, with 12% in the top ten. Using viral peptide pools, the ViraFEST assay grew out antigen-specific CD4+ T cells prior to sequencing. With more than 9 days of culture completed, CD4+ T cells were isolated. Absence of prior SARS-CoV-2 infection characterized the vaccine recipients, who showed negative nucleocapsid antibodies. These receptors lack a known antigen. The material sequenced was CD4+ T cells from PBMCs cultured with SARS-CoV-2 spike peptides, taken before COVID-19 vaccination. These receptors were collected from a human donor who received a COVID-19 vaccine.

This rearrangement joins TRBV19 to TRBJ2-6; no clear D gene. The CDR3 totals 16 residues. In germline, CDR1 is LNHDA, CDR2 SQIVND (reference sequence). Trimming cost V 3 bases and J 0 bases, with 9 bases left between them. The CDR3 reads CASSIQEISGANVLTF. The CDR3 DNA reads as TGTGCCAGTAGTATCCAGGAGATCTCTGGGGCCAACGTCCTGACTTTC.

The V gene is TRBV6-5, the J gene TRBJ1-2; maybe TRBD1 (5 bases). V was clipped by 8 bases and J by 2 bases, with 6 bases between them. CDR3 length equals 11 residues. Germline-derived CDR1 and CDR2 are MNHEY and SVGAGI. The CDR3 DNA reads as TGTGCCAGCTACAGGAACTATGGCTACACCTTC. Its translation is CASYRNYGYTF.

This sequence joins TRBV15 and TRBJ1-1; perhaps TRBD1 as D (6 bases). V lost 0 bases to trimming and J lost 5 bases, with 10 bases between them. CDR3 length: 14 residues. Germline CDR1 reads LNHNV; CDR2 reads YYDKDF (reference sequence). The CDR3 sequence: CATSRDAGATEAFF. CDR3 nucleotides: TGTGCCACCAGCAGAGACGCAGGGGCTACTGAAGCTTTCTTT. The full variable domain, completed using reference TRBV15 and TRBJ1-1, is DAMVIQNPRYQVTQFGKPVTLSCSQTLNHNVMYWYQQKSSQAPKLLFHYYDKDFNNEADTPDNFQSRRPNTSFCFLDIRSPGLGDTAMYLCATSRDAGATEAFFGQGTRLTVV.

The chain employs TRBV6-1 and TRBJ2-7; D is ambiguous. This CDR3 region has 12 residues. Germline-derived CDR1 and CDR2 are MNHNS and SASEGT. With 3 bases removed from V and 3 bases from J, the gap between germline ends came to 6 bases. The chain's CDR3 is CASSDRYYEQYV. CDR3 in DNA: TGTGCCAGCAGTGACAGATACTACGAGCAGTACGTC.

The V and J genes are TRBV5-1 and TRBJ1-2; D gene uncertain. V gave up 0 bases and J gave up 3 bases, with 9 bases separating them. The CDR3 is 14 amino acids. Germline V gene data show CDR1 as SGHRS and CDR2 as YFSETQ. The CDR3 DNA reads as TGCGCCAGCAGCTTGGCGGGGTTTGACTATGGCTACACCTTC. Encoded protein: CASSLAGFDYGYTF.